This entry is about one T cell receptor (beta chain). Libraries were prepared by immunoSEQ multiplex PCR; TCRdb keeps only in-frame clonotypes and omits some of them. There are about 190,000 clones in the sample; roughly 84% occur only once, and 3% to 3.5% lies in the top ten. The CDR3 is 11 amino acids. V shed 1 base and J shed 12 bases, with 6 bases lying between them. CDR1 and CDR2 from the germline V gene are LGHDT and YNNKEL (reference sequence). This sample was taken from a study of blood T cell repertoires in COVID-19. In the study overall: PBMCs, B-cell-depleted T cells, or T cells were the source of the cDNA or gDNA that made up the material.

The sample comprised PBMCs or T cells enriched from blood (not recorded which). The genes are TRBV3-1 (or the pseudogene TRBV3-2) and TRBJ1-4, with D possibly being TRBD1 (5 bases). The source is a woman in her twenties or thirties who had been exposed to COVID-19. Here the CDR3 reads CASSQGRELFF. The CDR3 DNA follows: TGTGCCAGCAGCCAAGGCAGGGAACTGTTTTTT.